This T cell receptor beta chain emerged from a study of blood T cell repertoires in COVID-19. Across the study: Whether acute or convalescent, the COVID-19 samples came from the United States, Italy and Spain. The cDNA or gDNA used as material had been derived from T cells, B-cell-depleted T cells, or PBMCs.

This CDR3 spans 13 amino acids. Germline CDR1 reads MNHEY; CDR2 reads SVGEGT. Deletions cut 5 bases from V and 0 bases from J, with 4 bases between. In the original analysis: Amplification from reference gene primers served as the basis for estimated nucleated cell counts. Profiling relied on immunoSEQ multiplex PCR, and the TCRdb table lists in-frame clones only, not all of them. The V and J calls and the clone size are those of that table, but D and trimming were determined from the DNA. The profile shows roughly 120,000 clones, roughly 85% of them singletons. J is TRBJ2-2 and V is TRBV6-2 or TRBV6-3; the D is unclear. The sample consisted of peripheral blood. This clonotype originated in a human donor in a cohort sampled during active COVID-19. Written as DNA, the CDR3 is TGTGCCAGCAGTCCCACGAACACCGGGGAGCTGTTTTTT. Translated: CASSPTNTGELFF.